The rows below give T cell receptor beta chains drawn from one sample of a study of T cell repertoires in cytomegalovirus infection. Each CDR3 protein is one row after TCRdb ran MiXCR on the reads. The table lists approximately 990,000 distinct CDR3 sequences, roughly 31% of them singletons. Their antigens are not known. This sample comprised cultured CD8+ T cells from PBMCs, obtained from culture after CMV antigen stimulation. These TCRs come from a human donor in good health (CMV status not recorded). Some clones in this sample may be carry-over from other donors' samples. Each CDR3 is given without its conserved first and last residue. Each record gives: V gene, D gene, CDR3 protein. The D gene is left open where the match is weak.

v_call: TRBV19; d_call: TRBD1; cdr3_aa: ASSPPGGAYYGYT
v_call: TRBV25-1; d_call: TRBD2; cdr3_aa: ASSERVGRAQETQY
v_call: TRBV6-5; d_call: -; cdr3_aa: ASSYGEAVGVDGYT
v_call: TRBV28; d_call: -; cdr3_aa: ASSFPTSTGPSNEQF
v_call: TRBV19; d_call: TRBD1; cdr3_aa: ASGTGVHQPQH
v_call: TRBV25-1; d_call: -; cdr3_aa: ASSGPGTANEKLF
v_call: TRBV19; d_call: -; cdr3_aa: ASSIGLRGRSDTQY
v_call: TRBV27; d_call: -; cdr3_aa: ASSLLVSTTGDYEQY
v_call: TRBV12-3/TRBV12-4; d_call: -; cdr3_aa: ASMQTNQPQH
v_call: TRBV7-2; d_call: TRBD2; cdr3_aa: ASPRASGARTRTGELF
v_call: TRBV7-8; d_call: -; cdr3_aa: ASSLELGGAKNIQY
v_call: TRBV24-1; d_call: TRBD1; cdr3_aa: ATSDRGTGRDSPLH
v_call: TRBV19; d_call: -; cdr3_aa: ASSTRQARTDTQY
v_call: TRBV14; d_call: -; cdr3_aa: ASSQTGGTNNEQF
v_call: TRBV19; d_call: -; cdr3_aa: ASLGGGNTIY
v_call: TRBV6-2/TRBV6-3; d_call: TRBD2; cdr3_aa: ASSPDLAGGIPEQF
v_call: TRBV6-1; d_call: -; cdr3_aa: ASSEVRQGPSTEAF
v_call: TRBV7-2; d_call: -; cdr3_aa: ASSLTWTAQPQH
v_call: TRBV7-9; d_call: TRBD2; cdr3_aa: ASSVGLAGAEQY
v_call: TRBV5-5; d_call: TRBD1; cdr3_aa: ASSWIRDRRHTGELF
v_call: TRBV4-1; d_call: -; cdr3_aa: ASSQDPQEQY
v_call: TRBV7-6; d_call: -; cdr3_aa: ASSPRNSYEQY
v_call: TRBV7-9; d_call: -; cdr3_aa: ASSPPQQGLSYNEQF
v_call: TRBV7-8; d_call: -; cdr3_aa: ASSPTHAGTKNTEAF